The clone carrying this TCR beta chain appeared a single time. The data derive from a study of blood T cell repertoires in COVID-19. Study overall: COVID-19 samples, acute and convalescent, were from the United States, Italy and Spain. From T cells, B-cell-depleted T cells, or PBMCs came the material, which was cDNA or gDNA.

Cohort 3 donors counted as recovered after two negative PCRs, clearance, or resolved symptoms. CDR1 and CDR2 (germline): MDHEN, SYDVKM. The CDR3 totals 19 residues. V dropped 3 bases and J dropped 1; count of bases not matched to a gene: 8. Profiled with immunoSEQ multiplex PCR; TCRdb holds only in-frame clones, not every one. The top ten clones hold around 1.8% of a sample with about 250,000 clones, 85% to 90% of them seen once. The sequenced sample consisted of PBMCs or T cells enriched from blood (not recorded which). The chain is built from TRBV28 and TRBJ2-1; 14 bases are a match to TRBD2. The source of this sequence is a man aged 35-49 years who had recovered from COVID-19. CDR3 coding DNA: TGTGCCAGCAGTTTTGAGGGACTAGCGGGAGCCCGGTCCTACAATGAGCAGTTCTTC. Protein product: CASSFEGLAGARSYNEQFF.